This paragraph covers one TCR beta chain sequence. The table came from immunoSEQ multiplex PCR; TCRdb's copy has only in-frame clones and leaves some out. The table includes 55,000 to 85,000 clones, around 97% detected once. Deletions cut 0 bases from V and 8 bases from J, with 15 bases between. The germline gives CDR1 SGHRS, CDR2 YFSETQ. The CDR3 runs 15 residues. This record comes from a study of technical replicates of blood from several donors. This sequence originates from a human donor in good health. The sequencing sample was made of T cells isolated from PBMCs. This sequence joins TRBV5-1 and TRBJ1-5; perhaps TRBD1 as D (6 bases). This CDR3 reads CASSLDGGAIEPQHF. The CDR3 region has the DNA TGCGCCAGCAGCTTGGATGGGGGGGCGATTGAGCCCCAGCATTTT.